The clone carrying this T cell receptor (beta chain) appeared a few times. Its target is not known. This specimen belongs to a study of early T cells in non-severe SARS-CoV-2 infection. For the study at large: Sequenced material consisted of bulk RNA (from unsorted whole blood), and chains were unpaired. Overall study results and limits: VDJdb-based annotation leaned toward anti-spike CD8 responses and missed private and CD4 specificities.

V was clipped by 5 bases and J by 1 base, with 10 bases between them. Germline values: CDR1 DFQATT, CDR2 SNEGSKA (reference sequence). The CDR3 is made up of 13 amino acids. Individual cDNA molecules received unique molecular identifiers. MiXCR was run by TCRdb on the 5' RACE reads, yielding one entry per CDR3 protein. The sample yields under 90,000 distinct CDR3 sequences, approximately 14% seen once. The sequenced material came from whole blood. This receptor was taken from an adult who was a healthcare worker with PCR-confirmed SARS-CoV-2 infection or an uninfected control (not recorded which). This chain links TRBV20-1 with TRBJ2-3; D is unresolved. CDR3 region: CSASKARTDTQYF. In nucleotides, the CDR3 is TGCAGTGCTTCTAAGGCCCGCACAGATACGCAGTATTTT.